Listed here are 30 T cell receptor beta chains from one sample, sequenced in a study of T cell responses to AZD1222 COVID-19 vaccine. This table comes from immunoSEQ multiplex PCR, and its TCRdb copy is limited to in-frame clones, with some not included. Here the sample spans 150,000 to 200,000 clones, roughly 94% being singletons. The sample in question was peripheral blood, obtained 28 days after the second AZD1222 dose. The receptors were gathered from an adult who received the AZD1222 COVID-19 vaccine.

The chain has TRBV4-3 and TRBJ2-7, with TRBD2 matching 7 bases. The germline V gene encodes CDR1 LGHNA and CDR2 YSLEER. This CDR3 spans 17 amino acids. V dropped 1 base and J dropped 2; count of bases not matched to a gene: 11. CDR3 DNA: TGCGCCAGCAGCCAAGGCCCCATACAGCGGGACCCCTACGAGCAGTACTTC. Translation: CASSQGPIQRDPYEQYF.

V gene TRBV30 combines with J gene TRBJ1-2, with D uncertain. Germline CDR1 reads GTSNPN; CDR2 reads SVGIG (reference sequence). Between the trimmed V and J ends, which lost 6 bases and 2 bases, there was a span of 10 bases. This CDR3 region has 12 residues. CDR3 DNA: TGTGCCTGTCCCAAGGAGAACTATGGCTACACCTTC. It yields the protein CACPKENYGYTF.

This sequence joins TRBV30 and TRBJ2-7; no reliable D call. This CDR3 is 14 amino acids long. Germline CDR1 and CDR2: GTSNPN and SVGIG (reference sequence). V dropped 0 bases and J dropped 4 bases, with 13 bases sitting between them. CDR3 loop: CAWSVLQATYEQYF. The DNA for the CDR3 is TGTGCCTGGAGTGTATTGCAGGCTACTTACGAGCAGTACTTC.

This clone was counted between two and nine times. This chain connects TRBV7-9 to TRBJ1-2, with 8 nucleotides matching TRBD1. V was pared by 7 bases and J by 3 bases, with 7 bases of the junction left unmatched. Germline loops: CDR1 SEHNR, CDR2 FQNEAQ (reference sequence). This CDR3 is built from 14 residues. The DNA for the CDR3 is TGTGCCAGCACCCAGGGGGCACAGGACTATGGCTACACCTTC. This codes for CASTQGAQDYGYTF.

This chain uses TRBV3-1 (or the pseudogene TRBV3-2) with TRBJ1-2; D gene ambiguous. The V end was cut by 4 bases, the J end by 6 bases, with 12 bases between. Germline V lookup: CDR1 LGHDT, CDR2 YNNKEL (reference sequence). This CDR3 spans 13 amino acids. DNA of the CDR3: TGTGCCAGCAGCCCCCCGGCGAGGGATGGCTACACCTTC. This sequence encodes CASSPPARDGYTF.

The rearrangement joins TRBV28 to TRBJ1-5; possible D gene TRBD1, 5 bases. This CDR3 region has 16 residues. V lost 3 bases, J lost 2 bases, and 14 bases lay in between. CDR1 MDHEN and CDR2 SYDVKM come from the germline V gene. The CDR3 nucleotides are TGTGCCAGCAGTTTTAGTGACAGCCTTGGCAATCAGCCCCAGCATTTT. This encodes CASSFSDSLGNQPQHF.

The gene calls are TRBV9 and TRBJ1-4; D gene ambiguous. The CDR3 contains 15 residues. V gave up 3 bases and J gave up 7 bases, with 16 bases separating them. The germline V gene has CDR1 SGDLS and CDR2 YYNGEE. CDR3 protein: CASSGGGILGEKLFF. CDR3 nucleotides: TGTGCCAGCAGCGGTGGAGGAATTCTAGGTGAAAAACTGTTTTTT.

This clone has a single count. The rearrangement joins TRBV5-1 to TRBJ2-7; a possible D gene is TRBD2 (5 bases). The CDR3 runs to 14 residues. V dropped 4 bases and J dropped 6 bases, with 17 bases sitting between them. From germline, CDR1 is SGHRS and CDR2 YFSETQ. The CDR3 nucleotides read TGCGCCAGCAGCCTGAGGGCAGTAACGGGCGAGCAGTACTTC. It specifies CASSLRAVTGEQYF.

The chain couples TRBV11-2 to TRBJ2-7, with D perhaps TRBD1 (5 bases). V lost 0 bases and J lost 3, with 9 bases in between. CDR1 and CDR2 (germline): SGHAT, FQNNGV. The CDR3 is 14 amino acids. CDR3 in amino acids: CASSLDRQGYEQYF. CDR3 nucleotides: TGTGCCAGCAGCTTAGATCGTCAGGGCTACGAGCAGTACTTC.

The chain is built from TRBV4-3 and TRBJ1-1; D might be TRBD1 (5 bases). The length of the CDR3 is 14 residues. Germline V lookup: CDR1 LGHNA, CDR2 YSLEER. V lost 4 bases, J lost 0 bases, and 9 bases lay in between. CDR3 DNA: TGCGCCAGCAGCCTGGGACGGATGAACACTGAAGCTTTCTTT. Translation gives CASSLGRMNTEAFF.

The chain uses TRBV5-1 and TRBJ1-1, with D tentatively TRBD1 (5 bases). Trimming pared 4 bases from V and 1 base from J, leaving 14 bases between. Germline V gene lookup returns CDR1 SGHRS and CDR2 YFSETQ. The CDR3 length is 15 residues. CDR3 loop: CASSPPGAQNTEAFF. CDR3 coding DNA: TGCGCCAGCAGCCCGCCCGGGGCACAGAACACTGAAGCTTTCTTT.

The V and J genes are TRBV5-6 and TRBJ1-2; 7 nucleotides line up with TRBD1. CDR1 and CDR2 from the germline V gene are SGHDT and YYEEEE. Trimming removed 4 bases from V and 4 bases from J; junction bases left unmatched: 13. The CDR3 runs 16 residues. The CDR3 DNA reads TGTGCCAGCAGCGAGGGAGCAACAGGGGCGATCTATGGCTACACCTTC. Translation: CASSEGATGAIYGYTF.

The gene calls are TRBV2 and TRBJ1-1; the match to TRBD1 covers 10 bases. The CDR3 is 13 residues long. CDR1 SNHLY and CDR2 FYNNEI come from the germline V gene. J lost 5 bases, V lost 7 bases, and 4 bases had no gene match. Here the CDR3 DNA reads TGTGCCAGCACCGGACAGGGGGAGACTGAAGCTTTCTTT. Translated: CASTGQGETEAFF.

The rearrangement uses TRBV5-1 and TRBJ2-7, with 12 bases aligning to TRBD2. Germline lookup yields CDR1 SGHRS and CDR2 YFSETQ. The CDR3 is made up of 17 amino acids. After removal of 0 bases from V and 6 bases from J, the junction contained 10 bases not matched to a gene. CDR3 DNA sequence: TGCGCCAGCAGCTTGGCGGGGGGGACTAGCGGGCCTAGCGAGCAGTACTTC. Protein: CASSLAGGTSGPSEQYF.

The chain has TRBV27 and TRBJ1-6; D might be TRBD1 (6 bases). Germline assignment: CDR1 MNHEY and CDR2 SMNVEV (reference sequence). V shed 8 bases and J shed 10 bases, with 12 bases lying between them. CDR3 length: 12 amino acids. The chain's CDR3 is CASPRGLSPLHF. The CDR3 nucleotides read TGTGCCAGCCCCCGGGGGCTATCACCCCTCCACTTT.

The V gene is TRBV27, the J gene TRBJ2-1; 13 bases agree with TRBD2. The CDR3 runs 17 residues. The V gene end was trimmed by 6 bases and the J gene end by 4 bases; junction bases not matched to a gene: 9. CDR1 is MNHEY and CDR2 is SMNVEV in the germline V gene (reference sequence). The CDR3 is CASSYRLAGGQYNEQFF. The CDR3, as DNA: TGTGCCAGCAGCTACAGACTAGCGGGGGGACAATACAATGAGCAGTTCTTC.

The chain recombines TRBV29-1 with TRBJ2-3; 10 bases are a match to TRBD1. The germline gives CDR1 SQVTM, CDR2 ANQGSEA. J was trimmed by 4 bases and V by 5 bases; bases with no gene match: 3. The CDR3 sequence is 13 residues long. CDR3 amino acids: CSVRQGAPDTQYF. CDR3 bases: TGCAGCGTTCGACAGGGGGCTCCAGATACGCAGTATTTT.

V gene TRBV28 combines with J gene TRBJ1-2; 9 bases align to TRBD1. Germline CDR1 reads MDHEN; CDR2 reads SYDVKM. The J segment lost 8 bases and the V segment lost 5 bases, leaving 18 bases of the junction unmatched. The CDR3 is 17 amino acids. The CDR3 nucleotides are TGTGCCAGCAGTCCACCGGGGGGACAGGGTTGGAGTGAAGGCTACACCTTC. Protein sequence: CASSPPGGQGWSEGYTF.

This clone has just one count. The chain has TRBV27 and TRBJ1-6, with 7 positions matching TRBD1. CDR3 length: 15 residues. Germline V CDR1 and CDR2: MNHEY, SMNVEV (reference sequence). Trimming cost V 7 bases and J 3 bases; bases outside gene matches: 6. CDR3 loop: CASTPGGLYNSPLHF. DNA for the CDR3: TGTGCCAGCACTCCAGGGGGGCTCTATAATTCACCCCTCCACTTT.

This sequence joins TRBV7-2 and TRBJ1-2, with D perhaps matching TRBD1 (6 bases). This CDR3 has 15 residues. The V end lost 1 base, the J end lost 8 bases, and 17 bases lay between the germline ends. CDR1 is SGHTA and CDR2 is FQGNSA in the germline V gene. The CDR3 protein is CASSLGSTGYEGYTF. DNA for the CDR3: TGTGCCAGCAGCTTAGGTTCGACAGGTTACGAAGGCTACACCTTC.

The CDR3 region is CASSNRQGGTEAFF. For the CDR3, the DNA is TGTGCCAGCAGTAACCGACAGGGGGGCACTGAAGCTTTCTTT. The chain has TRBV6-5 and TRBJ1-1, with TRBD1 identical over 9 bases. Germline V gene lookup returns CDR1 MNHEY and CDR2 SVGAGI. V dropped 5 bases and J dropped 4; count of bases not matched to a gene: 5. This CDR3 contains 14 residues.

The genes are TRBV27 and TRBJ1-1; D is unresolved. The V end lost 5 bases, the J end lost 3 bases, and 16 bases lay between the germline ends. The CDR3 loop spans 15 amino acids. Germline CDR1 and CDR2: MNHEY and SMNVEV (reference sequence). CDR3 residues: CASSLRIPGDTEAFF. The DNA of the CDR3 is TGTGCCAGCAGTCTCCGGATTCCCGGGGACACTGAAGCTTTCTTT.

The rearrangement joins TRBV7-2 to TRBJ2-5; D is possibly TRBD2 (5 bases). CDR3 length equals 13 residues. Deletions cut 2 bases from V and 4 bases from J, with 8 bases between. Germline CDR1 SGHTA, CDR2 FQGNSA. CDR3 region: CASSLREGETQYF. The CDR3 DNA reads TGTGCCAGCAGCTTACGTGAGGGAGAGACCCAGTACTTC.

The chain joins TRBV6-1 to TRBJ2-5; no definite D call. Germline loops: CDR1 MNHNS, CDR2 SASEGT. This CDR3 has 15 residues. The germline V and J ends were trimmed by 1 base and 0 bases, with 9 bases remaining between them. The CDR3, as DNA: TGTGCCAGCAGTGAAGTTCCCCGCTACCAAGAGACCCAGTACTTC. It is translated as CASSEVPRYQETQYF.

The chain is built from TRBV28 and TRBJ1-5; 10 nucleotides agree with TRBD1. V lost 0 bases to trimming and J lost 6 bases; unmatched junction nucleotides: 8. Germline V gene sequence: CDR1 MDHEN, CDR2 SYDVKM. The CDR3 is 17 residues long. The CDR3 DNA is TGTGCCAGCAGTTTATGGAGGAGACAGGGGGCAAGTCAGCCCCAGCATTTT. This codes for CASSLWRRQGASQPQHF. The full variable domain, completed using reference TRBV28 and TRBJ1-5, is DVKVTQSSRYLVKRTGEKVFLECVQDMDHENMFWYRQDPGLGLRLIYFSYDVKMKEKGDIPEGYSVSREKKERFSLILESASTNQTSMYLCASSLWRRQGASQPQHFGDGTRLSIL.

The J gene is TRBJ1-1, the V gene TRBV7-9; D remains ambiguous. Germline CDR1 and CDR2: SEHNR and FQNEAQ (reference sequence). V shed 4 bases and J shed 4 bases, with 7 bases lying between them. This CDR3 is built from 12 residues. For the CDR3, the DNA is TGTGCCAGCAGCTCCGGAGGCACTGAAGCTTTCTTT. This sequence encodes CASSSGGTEAFF. Full variable domain (outside the CDR3, taken from reference TRBV7-9 and TRBJ1-1): DTGVSQNPRHKITKRGQNVTFRCDPISEHNRLYWYRQTLGQGPEFLTYFQNEAQLEKSRLLSDRFSAERPKGSFSTLEIQRTEQGDSAMYLCASSSGGTEAFFGQGTRLTVV.

The chain uses TRBV9 and TRBJ2-1; D possibly uses TRBD1 or TRBD2 (7 bases each). Germline CDR1 reads SGDLS; CDR2 reads YYNGEE. There are 14 residues in the CDR3. V dropped 4 bases and J dropped 8 bases, with 16 bases sitting between them. The CDR3 DNA is TGTGCCAGCAGCCCAAGCGGGACAGTCGATGAGCAGTTCTTC. This gives the protein CASSPSGTVDEQFF. Supplemented by reference TRBV9 and TRBJ2-1, the full variable domain reads DSGVTQTPKHLITATGQRVTLRCSPRSGDLSVYWYQQSLDQGLQFLIQYYNGEERAKGNILERFSAQQFPDLHSELNLSSLELGDSALYFCASSPSGTVDEQFFGPGTRLTVL.

The J gene is TRBJ2-2, the V gene TRBV27, with 12 bases matching TRBD1. The germline gives CDR1 MNHEY, CDR2 SMNVEV (reference sequence). Germline trimming cut 8 bases from V and 1 base from J; bases unmatched to any gene: 11. This CDR3 region has 18 residues. The CDR3 is CASHPGTGGAGNTGELFF. CDR3 coding DNA: TGTGCCAGCCACCCCGGGACAGGGGGCGCGGGGAACACCGGGGAGCTGTTTTTT.

V and J are TRBV18 and TRBJ1-1; 7 positions agree with TRBD1. J gave up 4 bases and V 2 bases, and 10 bases lay outside the gene matches. Germline-derived CDR1 and CDR2 are KGHSH and LQKENI. There are 16 residues in the CDR3. The CDR3 nucleotides read TGTGCCAGCTCACCAAGGAATTTGGCAGGGGGCACTGAAGCTTTCTTT. It codes for CASSPRNLAGGTEAFF.

J is TRBJ1-2 and V is TRBV4-3, with unresolved D. CDR3 size: 15 residues. Germline V lookup: CDR1 LGHNA, CDR2 YSLEER. V was clipped by 4 bases and J by 2 bases, with 14 bases between them. The CDR3 spells CASSPALGGNYGYTF. In nucleotides, the CDR3 is TGCGCCAGCAGCCCTGCGCTTGGAGGGAACTATGGCTACACCTTC.